This entry lists 19 T cell receptor beta chains sequenced from one sample in a study of T cells in Graves' hyperthyroidism and ophthalmopathy. Authors of the study amplified TCR beta CDR3 regions from RNA transcripts. With the HTBI primer set, the TCR CDR3 went through a first round of RT-PCR. TCRdb reanalysed the multiplex PCR reads using MiXCR and keeps one entry per CDR3 protein. The sample records 500,000 to 650,000 distinct CDR3 sequences, roughly 15% being singletons. Material: blood. These receptors all stem from a woman aged 45-65 years with Graves' ophthalmopathy.

This clonotype was seen more than once but under ten times. The V and J genes are TRBV28 and TRBJ1-4; D is possibly TRBD1 (5 bases). This CDR3 is built from 16 residues. The V and J ends lost 2 bases and 6 bases respectively, with 16 bases between them. Germline V gene data show CDR1 as MDHEN and CDR2 as SYDVKM. The CDR3 spells CASSLPGGVRYEKLFF. The CDR3 bases are TGTGCCAGCAGTTTACCTGGGGGGGTTCGTTATGAAAAACTGTTTTTT.

This clonotype was detected ten times or more. V usage is TRBV20-1 and J usage is TRBJ1-2, with unresolved D. The length of the CDR3 is 13 residues. From germline, CDR1 is DFQATT and CDR2 SNEGSKA (reference sequence). Trimming removed 1 base from V and 6 bases from J, with 12 bases in between. CDR3 amino acids: CSARGNGGDGYTF. As DNA, the CDR3 is TGCAGTGCTAGAGGGAACGGTGGGGATGGCTACACCTTC.

This clonotype has a count of ten or more. The V call is TRBV2, the J call TRBJ2-1; 8 bases align to TRBD1. Germline-derived CDR1 and CDR2 are SNHLY and FYNNEI. V was clipped by 3 bases and J by 1 base; unmatched bases: 2. The CDR3 loop spans 15 amino acids. The DNA of the CDR3 is TGTGCCAGCAGTGAGACAGGGGAGTCCTACAATGAGCAGTTCTTC. Its protein product is CASSETGESYNEQFF. Using reference TRBV2 and TRBJ2-1 for the parts outside the CDR3, the full variable domain is EPEVTQTPSHQVTQMGQEVILRCVPISNHLYFYWYRQILGQKVEFLVSFYNNEISEKSEIFDDQFSVERPDGSNFTLKIRSTKLEDSAMYFCASSETGESYNEQFFGPGTRLTVL.

This clonotype occurred many times. V gene TRBV28 combines with J gene TRBJ2-1; either TRBD1 or TRBD2 may fit D (5 bases each). Germline values: CDR1 MDHEN, CDR2 SYDVKM. The germline V and J ends were trimmed by 2 bases and 7 bases, with 15 bases remaining between them. This CDR3 has 15 amino acids. CDR3 in amino acids: CASSLGGPPENEQFF. Written as DNA, the CDR3 is TGTGCCAGCAGTTTAGGGGGACCGCCCGAAAATGAGCAGTTCTTC.

V and J are TRBV4-1 and TRBJ2-2; 7 nucleotides line up with TRBD2. J was trimmed by 7 bases and V by 6 bases; bases with no gene match: 8. The CDR3 sequence is 14 residues long. CDR1 is MGHRA, CDR2 YSYEKL, per germline. CDR3 sequence (DNA): TGCGCCAGCAGACGGGCGGGAGCTGGCGGGGAGCTGTTTTTT. As protein: CASRRAGAGGELFF.

The sample holds a few counts of this clonotype. This chain uses TRBV6-2 or TRBV6-3 with TRBJ2-1; 14 bases map to TRBD2. The germline V gene has CDR1 MNHEY and CDR2 SVGEGT. The CDR3 has 18 amino acids. The J segment lost 2 bases and the V segment lost 5 bases, leaving 8 bases of the junction unmatched. CDR3 coding DNA: TGTGCCAGCAGTCTGGGACTAGCGGGAGAACGACCCTACAATGAGCAGTTCTTC. It yields the protein CASSLGLAGERPYNEQFF.

The J gene is TRBJ1-6, the V gene TRBV28, with D hard to call. The CDR3 is made up of 15 amino acids. CDR1 and CDR2 (germline): MDHEN, SYDVKM. Trimming removed 6 bases at V and 7 bases at J, with 16 bases between. The DNA for the CDR3 is TGTGCCAGCAGCTCCGTAGGACGGGGAAATTCACCCCTCCACTTT. It yields the protein CASSSVGRGNSPLHF. Together with reference TRBV28 and TRBJ1-6, the CDR3 gives the full variable domain: DVKVTQSSRYLVKRTGEKVFLECVQDMDHENMFWYRQDPGLGLRLIYFSYDVKMKEKGDIPEGYSVSREKKERFSLILESASTNQTSMYLCASSSVGRGNSPLHFGNGTRLTVT.

CDR3 DNA: TGTGCCAGCAGTTGGAGCGGGAGTAGGGTGTACGAGCAGTACTTC. This translates into CASSWSGSRVYEQYF. The rearrangement links TRBV12-3 or TRBV12-4 to TRBJ2-7; 8 bases are a match to TRBD2. The V and J ends lost 4 bases and 4 bases, in that order; junction bases with no gene match: 9. This CDR3 has 15 residues.

The chain uses TRBV14 and TRBJ2-1; D remains unclear. CDR1 SGHDN and CDR2 FVKESK come from the germline V gene. The CDR3 extends over 14 amino acids. Trimming took 1 base from V and 10 from J, leaving 14 bases between them. The CDR3 nucleotides are TGTGCCAGCAGCCAAGCCCTAGTGTCCCCCGAGCAGTTCTTC. The encoded protein is CASSQALVSPEQFF.

This clonotype occurred many times. The chain combines TRBV20-1 with TRBJ1-1; TRBD1 agrees at 8 bases. V was pared by 1 base and J by 1 base, with 2 bases of the junction left unmatched. CDR1 is DFQATT, CDR2 SNEGSKA, per germline (reference sequence). CDR3 size: 14 residues. The CDR3 bases are TGCAGTGCTAGAGGGACAGGGCGGAACACTGAAGCTTTCTTT. It specifies CSARGTGRNTEAFF.

The sample holds many counts of this clonotype. J is TRBJ2-7 and V is TRBV6-2 or TRBV6-3, with 10 bases lining up with TRBD2. Per the germline V gene, CDR1 is MNHEY and CDR2 is SVGEGT. Unmatched junction bases numbered 3, after V lost 0 bases and J lost 4 bases. This CDR3 comprises 15 residues. This CDR3 is CASSYSSGRGYEQYF. For the CDR3, the DNA is TGTGCCAGCAGTTACTCCAGCGGGAGGGGATACGAGCAGTACTTC.

This clonotype was recorded at least ten times. This rearrangement joins TRBV29-1 to TRBJ1-1, with 9 positions matching TRBD1. CDR1 SQVTM and CDR2 ANQGSEA come from the germline V gene. V trimming: 6 bases; J trimming: 6 bases; junction bases outside the gene matches: 2. This CDR3 has 11 amino acids. The CDR3 sequence is CSVYRGPEAFF. In DNA form, the CDR3 reads TGCAGCGTGTACAGGGGGCCTGAAGCTTTCTTT.

V usage is TRBV12-3 or TRBV12-4 and J usage is TRBJ2-1, with 8 bases identical to TRBD2. V lost 2 bases, J lost 9 bases, and 12 bases stayed unmatched. The CDR3 is 16 amino acids. The CDR3 region is CASSLLVLAAGGEQFF. The CDR3, as DNA: TGTGCCAGCAGTTTACTCGTACTAGCGGCGGGGGGTGAGCAGTTCTTC.

The chain links TRBV20-1 to TRBJ2-1, with 14 bases aligning to TRBD2. The V gene's germline CDR1 is DFQATT and CDR2 SNEGSKA (reference sequence). Unmatched junction bases numbered 6, after V lost 3 bases and J lost 8 bases. The length of the CDR3 is 15 residues. The CDR3 nucleotides are TGCAGTGCTAGTTCCGGGACTAGCGGGAGATATGAGCAGTTCTTC. Protein sequence: CSASSGTSGRYEQFF.

This clonotype was recorded many times. V is TRBV3-1 and J is TRBJ1-4, with no clear D. The CDR3 covers 14 residues. Germline CDR1 reads LGHDT; CDR2 reads YNNKEL (reference sequence). V was clipped by 4 bases and J by 0 bases, with 6 bases between them. In nucleotides, the CDR3 is TGTGCCAGCAGCCCAACTTCAACTAATGAAAAACTGTTTTTT. Its protein is CASSPTSTNEKLFF.

This clonotype has at least ten counts. The V gene is TRBV24-1, the J gene TRBJ2-1; perhaps D is TRBD1 or TRBD2 (6 bases each). V was shortened by 3 bases and J by 4 bases, with 21 bases between the two germline ends. The CDR3 is made up of 18 amino acids. Germline CDR1 is KGHDR and CDR2 is SFDVKD. CDR3 amino acids: CATSDRGDLASLYNEQFF. The CDR3 DNA is TGTGCCACCAGTGATAGGGGGGATCTAGCGTCCTTATACAATGAGCAGTTCTTC.

This clonotype was picked up many times. The CDR3 DNA reads TGCAGTGCTAGGTCGACAGGGACTTCCTACGAGCAGTACTTC. Amino acid sequence: CSARSTGTSYEQYF. The J gene is TRBJ2-7, the V gene TRBV20-1; D perhaps matches TRBD1 (7 bases). Trimming cost V 3 bases and J 1 base, with 13 bases left between them. From germline, CDR1 is DFQATT and CDR2 SNEGSKA (reference sequence). The CDR3 contains 14 residues.

In this sample, this clonotype turned up many times. At one of its ends the junction is not consistent with the germline gene, which may arise from a read error. This chain links TRBV7-9 with TRBJ2-1; 12 nucleotides agree with TRBD2. The CDR3 length is 14 residues. Germline V gene lookup returns CDR1 SEHNR and CDR2 FQNEAQ (reference sequence). The CDR3, as DNA: TGTGCCAGCAGCCTAGCGGGAGGGCCGAATGAGCAGTTCTTC. Translated: CASSLAGGPNEQFF.

The J gene is TRBJ1-5, the V gene TRBV20-1; D perhaps matches TRBD1 (5 bases). With 0 bases removed from V and 3 bases from J, the gap between germline ends came to 9 bases. The CDR3 sequence is 14 residues long. CDR1 and CDR2 (germline): DFQATT, SNEGSKA (reference sequence). CDR3 in amino acids: CSARDRVNNQPQHF. The CDR3 DNA follows: TGCAGTGCTAGAGACAGGGTTAACAATCAGCCCCAGCATTTT.